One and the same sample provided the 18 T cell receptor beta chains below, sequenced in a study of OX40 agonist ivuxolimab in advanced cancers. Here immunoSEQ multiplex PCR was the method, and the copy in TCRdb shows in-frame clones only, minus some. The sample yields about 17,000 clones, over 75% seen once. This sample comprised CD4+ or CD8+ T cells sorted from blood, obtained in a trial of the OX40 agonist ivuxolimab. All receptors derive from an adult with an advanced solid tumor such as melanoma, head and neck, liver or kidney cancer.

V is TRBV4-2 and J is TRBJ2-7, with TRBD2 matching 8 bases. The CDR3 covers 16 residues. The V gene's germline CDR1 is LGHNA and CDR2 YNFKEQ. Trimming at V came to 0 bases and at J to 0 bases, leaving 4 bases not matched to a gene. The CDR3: CASSQDPAGDSYEQYF. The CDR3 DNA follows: TGTGCCAGCAGCCAAGATCCAGCGGGGGACTCCTACGAGCAGTACTTC.

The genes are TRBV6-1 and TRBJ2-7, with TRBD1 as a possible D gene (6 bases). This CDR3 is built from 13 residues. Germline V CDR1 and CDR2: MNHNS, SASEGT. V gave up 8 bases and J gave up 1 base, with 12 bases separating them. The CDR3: CASSYTGSYEQYF. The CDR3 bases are TGTGCCAGCTCCTACACAGGGTCCTACGAGCAGTACTTC.

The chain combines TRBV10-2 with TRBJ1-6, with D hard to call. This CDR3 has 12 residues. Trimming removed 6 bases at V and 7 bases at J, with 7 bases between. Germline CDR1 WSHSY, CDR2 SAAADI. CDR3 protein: CASSLRNSPLHF. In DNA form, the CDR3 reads TGCGCCAGCAGCCTCAGGAATTCACCCCTCCACTTT.

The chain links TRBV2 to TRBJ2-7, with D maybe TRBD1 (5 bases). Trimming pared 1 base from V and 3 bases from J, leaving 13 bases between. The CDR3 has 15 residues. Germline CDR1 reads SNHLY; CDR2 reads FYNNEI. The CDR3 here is CASSEGRGQVYEQYF. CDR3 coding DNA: TGTGCCAGCAGTGAAGGTAGGGGCCAAGTCTACGAGCAGTACTTC.

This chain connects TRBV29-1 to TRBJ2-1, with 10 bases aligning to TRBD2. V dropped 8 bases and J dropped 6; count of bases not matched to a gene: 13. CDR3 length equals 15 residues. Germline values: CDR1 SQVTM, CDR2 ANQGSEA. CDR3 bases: TGCAGCCTAGATAGCGGGAGGTCCAAATGCAATGAGCAGTTCTTC. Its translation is CSLDSGRSKCNEQFF.

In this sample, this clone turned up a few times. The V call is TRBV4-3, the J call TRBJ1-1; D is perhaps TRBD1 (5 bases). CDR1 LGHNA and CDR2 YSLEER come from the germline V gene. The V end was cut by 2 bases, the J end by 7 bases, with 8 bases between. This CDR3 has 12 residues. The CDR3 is CASSQRDGEAFF. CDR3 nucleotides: TGCGCCAGCAGCCAACGGGACGGTGAAGCTTTCTTT.

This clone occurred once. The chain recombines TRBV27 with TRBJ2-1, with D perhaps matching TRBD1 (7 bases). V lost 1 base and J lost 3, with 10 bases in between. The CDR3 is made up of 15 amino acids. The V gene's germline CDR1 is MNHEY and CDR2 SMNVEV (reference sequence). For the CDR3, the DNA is TGTGCCAGCAGTTTATGGAGGGGGCTCTACAATGAGCAGTTCTTC. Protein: CASSLWRGLYNEQFF.

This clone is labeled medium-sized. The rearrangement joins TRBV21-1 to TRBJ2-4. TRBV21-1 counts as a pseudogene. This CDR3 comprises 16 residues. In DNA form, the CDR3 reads TGTGCCAGCAGCAAAAGGGCGGCAAGAGCCAAAAACATTCAGTACTTC. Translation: CASSKRAARAKNIQYF.

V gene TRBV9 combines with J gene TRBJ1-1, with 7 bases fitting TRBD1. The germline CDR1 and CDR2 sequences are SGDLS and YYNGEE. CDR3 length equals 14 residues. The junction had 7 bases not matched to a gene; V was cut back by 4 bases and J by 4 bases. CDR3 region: CASSLTGWSTEAFF. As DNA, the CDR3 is TGTGCCAGCAGCCTGACAGGGTGGAGCACTGAAGCTTTCTTT.

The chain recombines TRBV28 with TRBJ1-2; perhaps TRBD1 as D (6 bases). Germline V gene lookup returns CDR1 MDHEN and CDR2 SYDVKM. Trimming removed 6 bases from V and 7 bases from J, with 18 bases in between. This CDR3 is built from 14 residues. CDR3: CASSPTAGTSGYTF. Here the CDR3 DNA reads TGTGCCAGCAGCCCGACTGCAGGGACAAGTGGCTACACCTTC.

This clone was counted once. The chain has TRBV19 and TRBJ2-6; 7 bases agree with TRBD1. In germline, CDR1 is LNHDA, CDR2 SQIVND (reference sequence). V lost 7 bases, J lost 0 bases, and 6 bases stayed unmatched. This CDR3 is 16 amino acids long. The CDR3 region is CASTPAGGSGANVLTF. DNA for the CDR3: TGTGCCAGTACCCCCGCAGGGGGCTCTGGGGCCAACGTCCTGACTTTC.

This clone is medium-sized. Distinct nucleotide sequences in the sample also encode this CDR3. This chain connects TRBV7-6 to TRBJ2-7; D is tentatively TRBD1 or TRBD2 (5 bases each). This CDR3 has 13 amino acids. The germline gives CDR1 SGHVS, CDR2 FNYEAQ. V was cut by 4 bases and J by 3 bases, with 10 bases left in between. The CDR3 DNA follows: TGTGCCAGCAGCTCGGGACCTAACTACGAGCAGTACTTC. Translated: CASSSGPNYEQYF.

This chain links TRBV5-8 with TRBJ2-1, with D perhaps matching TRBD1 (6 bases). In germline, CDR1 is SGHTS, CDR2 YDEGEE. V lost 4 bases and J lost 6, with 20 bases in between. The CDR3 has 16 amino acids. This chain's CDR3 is CASSQEILTRGNEQFF. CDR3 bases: TGTGCCAGCAGCCAAGAAATTCTGACCAGGGGCAATGAGCAGTTCTTC.

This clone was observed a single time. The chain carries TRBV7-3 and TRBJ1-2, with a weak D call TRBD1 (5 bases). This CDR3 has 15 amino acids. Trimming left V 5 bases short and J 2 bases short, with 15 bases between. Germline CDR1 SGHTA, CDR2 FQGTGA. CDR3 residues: CASSVAGHPNYGYTF. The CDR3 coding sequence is TGTGCCAGCAGCGTAGCCGGACACCCGAACTATGGCTACACCTTC.

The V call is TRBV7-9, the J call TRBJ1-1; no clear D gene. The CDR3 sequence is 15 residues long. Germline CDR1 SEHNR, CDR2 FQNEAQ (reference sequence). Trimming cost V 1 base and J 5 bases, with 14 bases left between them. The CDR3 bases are TGTGCCAGCAGCTTAGGGCCAGGAGCAGGTACTGAAGCTTTCTTT. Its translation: CASSLGPGAGTEAFF.

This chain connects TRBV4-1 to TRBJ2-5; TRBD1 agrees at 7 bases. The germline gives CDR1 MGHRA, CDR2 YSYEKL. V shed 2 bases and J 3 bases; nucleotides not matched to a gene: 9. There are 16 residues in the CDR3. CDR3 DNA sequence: TGCGCCAGCAGCCAACCGTTCCGGGACAGAGAAGAGACCCAGTACTTC. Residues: CASSQPFRDREETQYF.

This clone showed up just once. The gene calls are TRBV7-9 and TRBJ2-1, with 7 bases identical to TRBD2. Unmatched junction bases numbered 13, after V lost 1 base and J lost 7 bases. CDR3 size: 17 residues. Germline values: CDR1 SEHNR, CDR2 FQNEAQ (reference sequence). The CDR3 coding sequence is TGTGCCAGCAGCTTAGTTGGGACTACCGAAGCCATAAATGAGCAGTTCTTC. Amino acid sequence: CASSLVGTTEAINEQFF.

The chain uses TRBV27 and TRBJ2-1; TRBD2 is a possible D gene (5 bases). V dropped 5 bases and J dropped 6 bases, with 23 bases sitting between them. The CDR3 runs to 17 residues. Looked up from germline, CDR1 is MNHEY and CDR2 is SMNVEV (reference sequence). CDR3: CASSPWTGNLMLNEQFF. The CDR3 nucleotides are TGTGCCAGCAGTCCCTGGACTGGAAACCTTATGCTCAATGAGCAGTTCTTC.